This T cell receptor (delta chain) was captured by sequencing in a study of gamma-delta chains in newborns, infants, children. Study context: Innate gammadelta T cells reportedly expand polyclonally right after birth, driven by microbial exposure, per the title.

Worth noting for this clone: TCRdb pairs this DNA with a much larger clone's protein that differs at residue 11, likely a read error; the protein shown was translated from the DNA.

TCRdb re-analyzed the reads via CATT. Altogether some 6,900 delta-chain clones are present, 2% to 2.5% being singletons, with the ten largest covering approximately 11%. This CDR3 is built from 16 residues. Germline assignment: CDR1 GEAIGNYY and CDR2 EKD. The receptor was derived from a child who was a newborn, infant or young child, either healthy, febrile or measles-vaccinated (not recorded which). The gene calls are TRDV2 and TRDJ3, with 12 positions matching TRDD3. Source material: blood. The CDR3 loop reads CACTGGYPWDARQMFF. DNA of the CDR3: TGTGCCTGTACTGGGGGATACCCCTGGGACGCCCGACAGATGTTTTTC.